These 9 T cell receptor beta chains were sequenced from one sample in a study of OX40 agonist ivuxolimab in advanced cancers. Produced via immunoSEQ multiplex PCR; TCRdb's table is partial and in-frame only. The sample contains 50,000 to 65,000 clones, around 93% of which appear only once. The input for sequencing was CD4+ or CD8+ T cells sorted from blood, taken in a trial of the OX40 agonist ivuxolimab. The receptors derive from an adult with an advanced solid tumor such as melanoma, head and neck, liver or kidney cancer.

This chain joins TRBV9 and TRBJ2-7, with 9 bases matching TRBD2. CDR1 is SGDLS and CDR2 is YYNGEE in the germline V gene. CDR3 length equals 17 residues. The trim removed 0 bases at V and 6 bases at J, leaving 13 bases unmatched. The CDR3 nucleotides are TGTGCCAGCAGCGTAGCTACGGGGACTAGCATCCTCACCGAGCAGTACTTC. Translating it yields CASSVATGTSILTEQYF. The whole variable domain, remainder taken from reference TRBV9 and TRBJ2-7, is DSGVTQTPKHLITATGQRVTLRCSPRSGDLSVYWYQQSLDQGLQFLIQYYNGEERAKGNILERFSAQQFPDLHSELNLSSLELGDSALYFCASSVATGTSILTEQYFGPGTRLTVT.

The chain links TRBV6-5 to TRBJ2-5; D is perhaps TRBD1 (6 bases). Germline V gives CDR1 MNHEY, CDR2 SVGAGI. The CDR3 has 14 residues. The V end was cut by 2 bases, the J end by 5 bases, with 12 bases between. CDR3: CASSYETGFETQYF. CDR3 nucleotides: TGTGCCAGCAGTTACGAGACAGGTTTTGAGACCCAGTACTTC.

V usage is TRBV7-6 and J usage is TRBJ2-7; TRBD1 is a possible D gene (6 bases). The V gene's germline CDR1 is SGHVS and CDR2 FNYEAQ. V lost 2 bases and J 4 bases, leaving 15 bases between the germline ends. This CDR3 spans 15 amino acids. The CDR3 coding sequence is TGTGCCAGCAGCTTATGGCAGGGGCTATCGTACGAGCAGTACTTC. This translates into CASSLWQGLSYEQYF.

The rearrangement links TRBV14 to TRBJ2-3; 11 positions agree with TRBD1. The germline gives CDR1 SGHDN, CDR2 FVKESK. The CDR3 runs 17 residues. Trimming cost V 7 bases and J 4 bases; bases outside gene matches: 13. DNA for the CDR3: TGTGCCAGCACCTTACCTTTTCCGGGACAGGGGGCAGATACGCAGTATTTT. It encodes CASTLPFPGQGADTQYF.

The chain links TRBV9 to TRBJ2-6; D unresolved. Between the trimmed V and J ends, which lost 3 bases and 1 base, there was a span of 5 bases. Per germline, CDR1 SGDLS and CDR2 YYNGEE. This CDR3 is built from 14 residues. CDR3 amino acids: CASSGRSGANVLTF. The CDR3 DNA follows: TGTGCCAGCAGCGGACGGTCTGGGGCCAACGTCCTGACTTTC.

V usage is TRBV11-2 and J usage is TRBJ2-3; TRBD2 agrees at 14 bases. This CDR3 comprises 18 residues. Losses at the gene ends were 1 base for V and 1 base for J; bases not matched to a gene: 4. CDR1 is SGHAT, CDR2 FQNNGV, per germline. The CDR3, as DNA: TGTGCCAGCAGCTTAGGACTAGCGGGGGGGCCTGGCACAGATACGCAGTATTTT. It encodes CASSLGLAGGPGTDTQYF.

CDR3 nucleotide sequence: TGTGCCAGCAGCTTAATTAACAATGAGCAGTTCTTC. Protein sequence: CASSLINNEQFF. The chain joins TRBV7-8 to TRBJ2-1; D unclear. CDR1 and CDR2 (germline): SGHVS, FQNEAQ. The CDR3 covers 12 residues. Trimming shortened V by 2 bases and J by 5 bases, and 4 bases separated the two germline ends. Based on the CDR3 plus reference TRBV7-8 and TRBJ2-1, the full variable domain is GAGVSQSPRYKVAKRGQDVALRCDPISGHVSLFWYQQALGQGPEFLTYFQNEAQLDKSGLPSDRFFAERPEGSVSTLKIQRTQQEDSAVYLCASSLINNEQFFGPGTRLTVL.

The chain uses TRBV6-1 and TRBJ1-2; possible D gene TRBD1, 5 bases. This CDR3 contains 15 residues. Trimming left V 1 base short and J 4 bases short, with 13 bases between. Germline V gene data show CDR1 as MNHNS and CDR2 as SASEGT. The CDR3 nucleotides read TGTGCCAGCAGTGAAGGTCCGGGGGTGGTCTATGGCTACACCTTC. Residues: CASSEGPGVVYGYTF.

A remark on this clone: Other DNA sequences in the sample encode the same CDR3. CDR3 loop: CASGPHTGELFF. Written as DNA, the CDR3 is TGTGCTAGTGGCCCCCACACCGGGGAGCTGTTTTTT. The chain joins TRBV12-5 to TRBJ2-2; D remains ambiguous. Trimming took 6 bases from V and 3 from J, leaving 5 bases between them. The CDR3 covers 12 residues. Germline V CDR1 and CDR2: LGHNT, FRNRAP. The full variable domain, with the rest looked up from reference TRBV12-5 and TRBJ2-2, is DARVTQTPRHKVTEMGQEVTMRCQPILGHNTVFWYRQTMMQGLELLAYFRNRAPLDDSGMPKDRFSAEMPDATLATLKIQPSEPRDSAVYFCASGPHTGELFFGEGSRLTVL.